One sample yielded the 29 T cell receptor beta chains listed below, sequenced in a study of CD8 T cells in ankylosing spondylitis. TCRdb passed the 5' RACE reads through MiXCR, listing each CDR3 protein once. The sample yields fewer than 400,000 distinct CDR3 sequences, roughly 14% seen once. Sequences were obtained from blood, either unsorted or a sorted T cell fraction (not recorded which). The origin of the receptors is a male donor with ankylosing spondylitis or in good health (not recorded which).

This rearrangement joins TRBV19 to TRBJ1-1, with D maybe TRBD1 (6 bases). Germline lookup yields CDR1 LNHDA and CDR2 SQIVND (reference sequence). Trimming removed 6 bases at V and 1 base at J, with 12 bases between. The CDR3 is 14 amino acids. CDR3 sequence (DNA): TGTGCCAGTAGAGGCGGGGGGCAGAACACTGAAGCTTTCTTT. Translated: CASRGGGQNTEAFF.

In this sample, this clonotype turned up a few times. The chain links TRBV20-1 to TRBJ1-1; perhaps TRBD1 as D (5 bases). V was clipped by 6 bases and J by 0 bases, with 14 bases between them. The germline gives CDR1 DFQATT, CDR2 SNEGSKA (reference sequence). The CDR3 covers 14 residues. Here the CDR3 reads CSAPPRDLNTEAFF. The CDR3 bases are TGCAGTGCCCCCCCTAGGGACCTGAACACTGAAGCTTTCTTT.

This clonotype came up a few times. The CDR3 nucleotides read TGCGCCAGCAGCCAAGGCGCAGGACCCTACGAGCAGTACTTC. Residues: CASSQGAGPYEQYF. V usage is TRBV4-1 and J usage is TRBJ2-7; the D is unclear. The V gene lost 1 base and the J gene lost 2 bases, with 9 bases spanning the gap. The germline CDR1 and CDR2 sequences are MGHRA and YSYEKL. The length of the CDR3 is 14 residues.

The rearrangement uses TRBV30 and TRBJ2-2; TRBD1 is a possible D gene (5 bases). This CDR3 has 13 residues. The V gene's germline CDR1 is GTSNPN and CDR2 SVGIG (reference sequence). Between the trimmed V and J ends, which lost 2 bases and 7 bases, there was a span of 11 bases. The DNA of the CDR3 is TGTGCCTGGAGTAACTCCAGGGACGGGGAGCTGTTTTTT. It encodes CAWSNSRDGELFF. Variable domain in full (rest from reference TRBV30 and TRBJ2-2): SQTIHQWPATLVQPVGSPLSLECTVEGTSNPNLYWYRQAAGRGLQLLFYSVGIGQISSEVPQNLSASRPQDRQFILSSKKLLLSDSGFYLCAWSNSRDGELFFGEGSRLTVL.

The J gene is TRBJ1-5, the V gene TRBV12-3 or TRBV12-4; D might be TRBD1 (6 bases). CDR3 length: 15 residues. Trimming removed 4 bases from V and 8 bases from J, with 18 bases in between. The CDR3 nucleotides are TGTGCCAGCAGTTGGGTGGGGGGCACGGGTGAGCCCCAGCATTTT. It specifies CASSWVGGTGEPQHF.

The gene calls are TRBV12-3 or TRBV12-4 and TRBJ1-1, with unresolved D. The V end was cut by 5 bases, the J end by 1 base, with 5 bases between. This CDR3 has 12 amino acids. The CDR3 DNA is TGTGCCAGCAGTCCGTGGAACACTGAAGCTTTCTTT. It codes for CASSPWNTEAFF.

The chain employs TRBV20-1 and TRBJ1-3; D is ambiguous. Germline CDR1 reads DFQATT; CDR2 reads SNEGSKA (reference sequence). The CDR3 sequence is 17 residues long. Trimming stripped 3 bases from V and 0 bases from J, with 18 bases between. The CDR3 spells CSARDVQLDSSGNTIYF. As DNA, the CDR3 is TGCAGTGCTAGGGACGTTCAGCTGGACTCCTCTGGAAACACCATATATTTT.

This clonotype appeared a single time. The rearrangement links TRBV7-8 to TRBJ1-2; D is possibly TRBD1 (6 bases). The CDR3 consists of 15 residues. Deletions cut 5 bases from V and 1 base from J, with 14 bases between. Germline values: CDR1 SGHVS, CDR2 FQNEAQ. The CDR3 sequence is CASSIGTNLNYGYTF. The CDR3 DNA reads as TGTGCCAGCAGCATCGGGACAAACCTTAACTATGGCTACACCTTC.

This clonotype was counted many times. The rearrangement uses TRBV7-2 and TRBJ2-3, with 11 bases lining up with TRBD2. With V trimmed by 3 bases and J by 6 bases, 2 bases remained unmatched. Looked up from germline, CDR1 is SGHTA and CDR2 is FQGNSA. The CDR3 is 14 residues long. As DNA, the CDR3 is TGTGCCAGCAGCTTCACTAGCGGGAGTGATACGCAGTATTTT. It yields the protein CASSFTSGSDTQYF.

This clonotype was counted many times. J is TRBJ1-1 and V is TRBV6-1, with D possibly being TRBD1 (5 bases). Looked up from germline, CDR1 is MNHNS and CDR2 is SASEGT. V was trimmed by 6 bases and J by 1 base, leaving 12 bases between them. This CDR3 region has 14 residues. The CDR3 DNA sequence: TGTGCCAGCAGGTCCGACGGGGGGAACACTGAAGCTTTCTTT. Protein sequence: CASRSDGGNTEAFF.

This chain links TRBV6-5 with TRBJ2-7; D perhaps matches TRBD2 (5 bases). Trimming took off 5 bases at V and 6 bases at J, with 20 bases between the two ends. This CDR3 region has 15 residues. Germline loops: CDR1 MNHEY, CDR2 SVGAGI. The CDR3 protein is CASSVLGRIGSEQYF. CDR3 bases: TGTGCCAGCAGTGTACTCGGACGGATAGGGAGCGAGCAGTACTTC.

This clonotype has a handful of counts. The chain couples TRBV30 to TRBJ2-1, with D possibly TRBD2 on 5 matching bases. In germline, CDR1 is GTSNPN, CDR2 SVGIG (reference sequence). This CDR3 is built from 14 residues. The V and J ends lost 2 bases and 0 bases respectively, with 8 bases between them. The CDR3 reads CAWSPGSSYNEQFF. As DNA, the CDR3 is TGTGCCTGGAGTCCTGGGAGCTCCTACAATGAGCAGTTCTTC.

This clonotype showed up just a few times. V and J are TRBV5-5 and TRBJ1-2, with a possible D match to TRBD1 (5 bases). The CDR3 runs 14 residues. Trimming left V 3 bases short and J 4 bases short, with 13 bases between. CDR1 and CDR2 from the germline V gene are SGHKS and YYEKEE (reference sequence). CDR3 protein: CASSYGEGIYGYTF. The CDR3 DNA is TGTGCCAGCAGCTACGGTGAGGGGATCTATGGCTACACCTTC.

This clonotype has just a few counts. The chain couples TRBV18 to TRBJ1-1, with 10 bases identical to TRBD1. The V gene's germline CDR1 is KGHSH and CDR2 LQKENI. With V trimmed by 5 bases and J by 0 bases, 3 bases remained unmatched. This CDR3 has 15 amino acids. Here the CDR3 DNA reads TGTGCCAGCTCAGGGGACAGGGGTATGAACACTGAAGCTTTCTTT. Translated, it gives CASSGDRGMNTEAFF.

This clonotype turned up a few times. The chain combines TRBV6-1 with TRBJ1-3; D possibly corresponds to TRBD1 (6 bases). Germline V CDR1 and CDR2: MNHNS, SASEGT. V gave up 5 bases and J gave up 0 bases, with 8 bases separating them. CDR3 length: 14 residues. The CDR3 DNA reads TGTGCCAGCAGTCCAGGGGTCTCTGGAAACACCATATATTTT. It specifies CASSPGVSGNTIYF.

In its sample, this clonotype was seen a few times. The rearrangement joins TRBV6-1 to TRBJ1-6, with D hard to call. The CDR3 extends over 14 amino acids. V lost 6 bases to trimming and J lost 7 bases, with 13 bases between them. Germline loops: CDR1 MNHNS, CDR2 SASEGT. The CDR3 is CASSFDEGNSPLHF. The CDR3 DNA sequence: TGTGCCAGCAGCTTTGACGAGGGAAATTCACCCCTCCACTTT.

This clonotype was found many times. The gene calls are TRBV6-4 and TRBJ2-3; 12 bases fit TRBD1. After removal of 2 bases from V and 4 bases from J, the junction contained 1 base not matched to a gene. This CDR3 region has 15 residues. Per germline, CDR1 MRHNA and CDR2 SNTAGT. The CDR3 sequence is CASSDGTGGADTQYF. The CDR3 DNA reads TGTGCCAGCAGTGACGGGACAGGGGGCGCAGATACGCAGTATTTT.

This clonotype has more than one count but fewer than ten. This chain connects TRBV20-1 to TRBJ1-5; D perhaps matches TRBD1 (5 bases). The CDR3 has 14 amino acids. Looked up from germline, CDR1 is DFQATT and CDR2 is SNEGSKA (reference sequence). V was clipped by 1 base and J by 7 bases, with 14 bases between them. The CDR3 DNA sequence: TGCAGTGCTAGAGCACCCCAGGGAAGCCAGCCCCAGCATTTT. Protein product: CSARAPQGSQPQHF.

In this sample, this clonotype turned up many times. This chain links TRBV20-1 with TRBJ2-7; D is undetermined. Trimming took 1 base from V and 2 from J, leaving 6 bases between them. The CDR3 sequence is 12 residues long. The germline gives CDR1 DFQATT, CDR2 SNEGSKA (reference sequence). DNA for the CDR3: TGCAGTGCTAGAGTCGGAGCCTACGAGCAGTACTTC. Translating gives CSARVGAYEQYF.

This clonotype was seen a few times. V is TRBV12-3 or TRBV12-4 and J is TRBJ1-1, with a tentative D call TRBD1 (5 bases). The CDR3 extends over 15 amino acids. V lost 5 bases and J 5 bases, leaving 18 bases between the germline ends. The CDR3 DNA follows: TGTGCCAGCAGTCCTCCTGGGGCAGAGAGGACTGAAGCTTTCTTT. Translating gives CASSPPGAERTEAFF.

The rearrangement uses TRBV19 and TRBJ2-4; D is uncertain. CDR1 and CDR2 from the germline V gene are LNHDA and SQIVND (reference sequence). There are 11 residues in the CDR3. Deletions cut 8 bases from V and 6 bases from J, with 8 bases between. In nucleotides, the CDR3 is TGTGCCAGTGTTGGAAGAAACATTCAGTACTTC. Translated, it gives CASVGRNIQYF.

This clonotype was detected many times. This chain uses TRBV20-1 with TRBJ1-2; tentatively, D is TRBD1 (6 bases). CDR3 length equals 14 residues. V was shortened by 0 bases and J by 7 bases, with 15 bases between the two germline ends. Germline assignment: CDR1 DFQATT and CDR2 SNEGSKA (reference sequence). The CDR3 protein is CSARDRGGIGGYTF. DNA for the CDR3: TGCAGTGCTAGAGATAGAGGGGGAATTGGTGGCTACACCTTC.

This clonotype was seen a few times. The chain is built from TRBV29-1 and TRBJ1-2; D ambiguous. The CDR3 sequence is 12 residues long. Trimming left V 4 bases short and J 4 bases short, with 10 bases between. Germline V gives CDR1 SQVTM, CDR2 ANQGSEA. The DNA for the CDR3 is TGCAGCGTTGCCGGGTCGGGCTATGGCTACACCTTC. Translation: CSVAGSGYGYTF. Looking up the rest from reference TRBV29-1 and TRBJ1-2 gives the full variable domain: SAVISQKPSRDICQRGTSLTIQCQVDSQVTMMFWYRQQPGQSLTLIATANQGSEATYESGFVIDKFPISRPNLTFSTLTVSNMSPEDSSIYLCSVAGSGYGYTFGSGTRLTVV.

This clonotype was seen more than once but under ten times. The chain uses TRBV4-1 and TRBJ2-5, with D tentatively TRBD2 (5 bases). Germline V gene sequence: CDR1 MGHRA, CDR2 YSYEKL. CDR3 length: 15 amino acids. Trimming cost V 4 bases and J 5 bases, with 17 bases left between them. The DNA of the CDR3 is TGCGCCAGCAGCCGGGTTATGGGGAGAGCGGAGACCCAGTACTTC. It codes for CASSRVMGRAETQYF.

This clonotype was seen a few times. The chain carries TRBV11-2 and TRBJ2-5; D possibly corresponds to TRBD1 (9 bases). The CDR3 has 16 amino acids. Trimming took off 5 bases at V and 6 bases at J, with 22 bases between the two ends. CDR1 SGHAT and CDR2 FQNNGV come from the germline V gene. The CDR3 is CASSQTGGTGFQTQYF. DNA of the CDR3: TGTGCCAGCAGCCAAACGGGGGGGACAGGGTTTCAGACCCAGTACTTC.

The table lists this clonotype with many counts. The genes are TRBV5-1 and TRBJ2-5, with D possibly called TRBD1 or TRBD2 (5 bases each). Trimming shortened V by 4 bases and J by 3 bases, and 10 bases separated the two germline ends. Germline loops: CDR1 SGHRS, CDR2 YFSETQ. The CDR3 has 13 residues. The CDR3 region is CASSRDGKETQYF. In DNA, the CDR3 is TGCGCCAGCAGCCGGGACGGCAAAGAGACCCAGTACTTC.

The CDR3 DNA sequence: TGTGCCAGCAGGACCCCCGGCAGCCTCTATGGCTACACCTTC. The encoded protein is CASRTPGSLYGYTF. The chain is built from TRBV6-1 and TRBJ1-2; D remains ambiguous. The CDR3 has 14 amino acids. Trimming removed 6 bases at V and 4 bases at J, with 15 bases between. Germline CDR1 MNHNS, CDR2 SASEGT.

The gene calls are TRBV5-1 and TRBJ1-1; 9 positions agree with TRBD1. The CDR3 has 17 amino acids. Germline loops: CDR1 SGHRS, CDR2 YFSETQ. With V trimmed by 1 base and J by 4 bases, 11 bases remained unmatched. CDR3 loop: CASSLNPEQGASTEAFF. In DNA form, the CDR3 reads TGCGCCAGCAGCTTGAATCCGGAACAGGGGGCTTCCACTGAAGCTTTCTTT.

This chain connects TRBV5-1 to TRBJ2-1, with a weak D call TRBD1 (5 bases). Trimming removed 0 bases at V and 4 bases at J, with 11 bases between. The germline gives CDR1 SGHRS, CDR2 YFSETQ. This CDR3 is built from 15 residues. The chain's CDR3 is CASSLAGSPYNEQFF. Written as DNA, the CDR3 is TGCGCCAGCAGCTTGGCAGGGTCCCCTTACAATGAGCAGTTCTTC. Based on the CDR3 plus reference TRBV5-1 and TRBJ2-1, the full variable domain is KAGVTQTPRYLIKTRGQQVTLSCSPISGHRSVSWYQQTPGQGLQFLFEYFSETQRNKGNFPGRFSGRQFSNSRSEMNVSTLELGDSALYLCASSLAGSPYNEQFFGPGTRLTVL.